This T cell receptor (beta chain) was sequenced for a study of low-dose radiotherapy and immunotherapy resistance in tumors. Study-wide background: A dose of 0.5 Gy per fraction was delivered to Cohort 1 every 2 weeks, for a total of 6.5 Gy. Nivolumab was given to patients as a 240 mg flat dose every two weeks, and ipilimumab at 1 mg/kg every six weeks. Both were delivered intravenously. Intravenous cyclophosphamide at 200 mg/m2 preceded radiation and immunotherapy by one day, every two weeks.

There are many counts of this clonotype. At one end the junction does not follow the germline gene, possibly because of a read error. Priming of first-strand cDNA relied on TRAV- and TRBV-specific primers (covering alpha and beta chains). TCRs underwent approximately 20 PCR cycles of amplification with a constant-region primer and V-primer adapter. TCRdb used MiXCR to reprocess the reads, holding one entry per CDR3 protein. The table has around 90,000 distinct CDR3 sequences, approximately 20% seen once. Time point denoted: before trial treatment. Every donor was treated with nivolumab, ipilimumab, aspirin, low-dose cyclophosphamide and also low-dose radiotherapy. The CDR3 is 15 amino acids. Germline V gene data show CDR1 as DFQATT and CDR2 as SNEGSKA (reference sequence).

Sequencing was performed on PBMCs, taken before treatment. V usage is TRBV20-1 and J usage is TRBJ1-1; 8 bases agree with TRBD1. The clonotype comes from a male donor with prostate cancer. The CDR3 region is CSALKGQGASGSAPF. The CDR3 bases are TGCAGTGCTCTGAAAGGACAGGGTGCCTCGGGGTCTGCCCCGTTT.